The next 29 T cell receptor beta chains were all read from a single sample in a study of post-analysis software for immune sequencing data. Study conclusions and caveats: Patients had higher frequencies than controls of about five TRBV segments, including TRBV5-6, TRBV5-1 and TRBV20-1.

These TCRs are of unknown antigen specificity. Sequencing libraries made from TCR beta cDNA carried unique molecular identifiers. In TCRdb, the PCR reads were re-called with MiXCR into one record per CDR3 protein. The profile covers about 800,000 distinct CDR3 sequences, with 25% to 30% appearing a single time and around 0.56% taken by the ten largest. The sequenced sample was blood. These receptors all come from a girl under 18 with multiple sclerosis.

The table lists this clonotype with a few counts. The chain employs TRBV7-8 and TRBJ2-5; TRBD2 matches 7 bases. Looked up from germline, CDR1 is SGHVS and CDR2 is FQNEAQ. V shed 4 bases, J shed 6 bases, and the junction held 8 bases outside the gene matches. CDR3 size: 14 residues. In nucleotides, the CDR3 is TGTGCCAGCAGCTCCTCCAGCGGGGTAAAGACCCAGTACTTC. Residues: CASSSSSGVKTQYF.

This clonotype was observed a few times. The rearrangement links TRBV5-1 to TRBJ2-1, with 10 bases lining up with TRBD1. Germline V CDR1 and CDR2: SGHRS, YFSETQ. The CDR3 extends over 15 amino acids. V lost 4 bases and J lost 9; bases outside the gene matches: 10. CDR3 coding DNA: TGCGCCAGCAGCGATCGACAGGGGGCGGTGGGTGAGCAGTTCTTC. Encoded protein: CASSDRQGAVGEQFF.

This clonotype was seen a handful of times. DNA of the CDR3: TGCGCCAGCAGCCAAGAAGACGTGGGGGGGTACACAGATACGCAGTATTTT. This gives the protein CASSQEDVGGYTDTQYF. This rearrangement joins TRBV4-1 to TRBJ2-3; 7 bases are a match to TRBD2. The trim removed 0 bases at V and 2 bases at J, leaving 8 bases unmatched. The length of the CDR3 is 17 residues. Germline CDR1 and CDR2: MGHRA and YSYEKL.

In this sample, this clonotype turned up many times. The gene calls are TRBV7-2 and TRBJ2-7; D gene uncertain. The V gene lost 5 bases and the J gene lost 1 base, with 6 bases spanning the gap. The CDR3 length is 12 residues. CDR1 is SGHTA and CDR2 is FQGNSA in the germline V gene. CDR3 bases: TGTGCCAGCAGCCCAAATTCCTACGAGCAGTACTTC. It codes for CASSPNSYEQYF.

The rearrangement links TRBV5-6 to TRBJ2-3, with 11 bases identical to TRBD1. The length of the CDR3 is 16 residues. Trimming removed 4 bases from V and 4 bases from J; junction bases left unmatched: 8. The germline V gene encodes CDR1 SGHDT and CDR2 YYEEEE. For the CDR3, the DNA is TGTGCCAGCAGCCCGGACAGGGGGCGCCTCCCAGATACGCAGTATTTT. Translating gives CASSPDRGRLPDTQYF.

This rearrangement joins TRBV10-3 to TRBJ2-3; a weak D match, TRBD2 (6 bases). V lost 2 bases and J lost 0, with 9 bases in between. Germline lookup yields CDR1 ENHRY and CDR2 SYGVKD. CDR3 length: 15 residues. CDR3 in DNA: TGTGCCATCAGTGAGATCGGGGGAAGCACAGATACGCAGTATTTT. This sequence encodes CAISEIGGSTDTQYF.

The rearrangement links TRBV20-1 to TRBJ2-3; perhaps TRBD1 as D (5 bases). CDR1 DFQATT and CDR2 SNEGSKA come from the germline V gene (reference sequence). The CDR3 has 12 amino acids. CDR3 DNA: TGCAGCCAGGGATCCAACACAGATACGCAGTATTTT. Protein: CSQGSNTDTQYF.

The chain combines TRBV7-9 with TRBJ2-5; tentatively, D is TRBD2 (6 bases). Trimming stripped 4 bases from V and 7 bases from J, with 13 bases between. This CDR3 spans 13 amino acids. In germline, CDR1 is SEHNR, CDR2 FQNEAQ (reference sequence). CDR3 loop: CASSSGAPATQYF. The CDR3 DNA sequence: TGTGCCAGCAGCTCGGGAGCCCCTGCGACCCAGTACTTC.

This chain connects TRBV10-3 to TRBJ2-5, with 10 bases fitting TRBD1. The CDR3 has 12 amino acids. Germline assignment: CDR1 ENHRY and CDR2 SYGVKD. V gave up 5 bases and J gave up 10 bases; unmatched junction bases: 4. CDR3: CAISSGQGIQYF. In DNA form, the CDR3 reads TGTGCCATCAGTTCGGGACAGGGGATCCAGTACTTC.

V and J are TRBV12-3 or TRBV12-4 and TRBJ2-7; D possibly corresponds to TRBD1 (5 bases). This CDR3 has 15 amino acids. Trimming took 4 bases from V and 0 from J, leaving 13 bases between them. The CDR3 loop reads CASSSRTSASYEQYF. The DNA for the CDR3 is TGTGCCAGCAGTTCAAGGACATCTGCCTCCTACGAGCAGTACTTC.

The sample holds a few counts of this clonotype. This chain uses TRBV13 with TRBJ1-2; 8 nucleotides line up with TRBD1. Germline lookup yields CDR1 PRHDT and CDR2 FYEKMQ (reference sequence). This CDR3 comprises 14 residues. V dropped 2 bases and J dropped 8; count of bases not matched to a gene: 7. CDR3 nucleotide sequence: TGTGCCAGCAGCTTACTGGGACAGGTCGGCGGCTACACCTTC. Translated, it gives CASSLLGQVGGYTF.

This chain joins TRBV5-1 and TRBJ2-7, with D possibly being TRBD1 (6 bases). This CDR3 spans 15 amino acids. Trimming shortened V by 0 bases and J by 0 bases, and 10 bases separated the two germline ends. Germline CDR1 SGHRS, CDR2 YFSETQ. CDR3 in amino acids: CASSLAPDSSYEQYF. DNA for the CDR3: TGCGCCAGCAGCTTGGCACCGGACAGCTCCTACGAGCAGTACTTC.

This clonotype was recorded a few times. V gene TRBV2 combines with J gene TRBJ2-5, with TRBD2 identical over 8 bases. CDR3 length: 14 amino acids. Germline V gene lookup returns CDR1 SNHLY and CDR2 FYNNEI. The V segment lost 7 bases and the J segment 4 bases; nucleotides outside the gene matches: 8. CDR3 DNA: TGTGCCAGCAAACCCGGACTAGCTGGAGAGACCCAGTACTTC. Amino acid sequence: CASKPGLAGETQYF.

The chain joins TRBV7-2 to TRBJ2-6; tentatively, D is TRBD1 or TRBD2 (5 bases each). The V end was cut by 3 bases, the J end by 0 bases, with 15 bases between. This CDR3 comprises 18 residues. The germline CDR1 and CDR2 sequences are SGHTA and FQGNSA. CDR3 in amino acids: CASSFGAPSSSGANVLTF. The DNA for the CDR3 is TGTGCCAGCAGCTTCGGGGCACCCTCAAGCTCTGGGGCCAACGTCCTGACTTTC.

The J gene is TRBJ1-1, the V gene TRBV7-2, with a tentative D call TRBD1 (6 bases). This CDR3 comprises 16 residues. Trimming shortened V by 5 bases and J by 0 bases, and 16 bases separated the two germline ends. CDR1 and CDR2 (germline): SGHTA, FQGNSA. This chain's CDR3 is CASSPRGWQLNTEAFF. CDR3 sequence (DNA): TGTGCCAGCAGCCCGAGGGGGTGGCAGCTGAACACTGAAGCTTTCTTT.

This clonotype came up a few times. The chain couples TRBV6-1 to TRBJ2-7; 9 nucleotides agree with TRBD2. V lost 3 bases and J lost 3; bases outside the gene matches: 6. The CDR3 contains 15 residues. Germline CDR1 reads MNHNS; CDR2 reads SASEGT. The CDR3 protein is CASSESLAGIYEQYF. In nucleotides, the CDR3 is TGTGCCAGCAGTGAGAGTCTAGCGGGGATCTACGAGCAGTACTTC.

Only a few counts were recorded for this clonotype. The V and J genes are TRBV7-2 and TRBJ2-7, with 9 positions matching TRBD1. Per germline, CDR1 SGHTA and CDR2 FQGNSA. The junction had 16 bases not matched to a gene; V was cut back by 5 bases and J by 5 bases. The CDR3 spans 17 residues. CDR3 sequence: CASSPTGGGIFPHEQYF. The CDR3 DNA sequence: TGTGCCAGCAGCCCTACAGGGGGCGGGATTTTCCCCCACGAGCAGTACTTC.

The chain recombines TRBV6-6 with TRBJ1-5, with D unresolved. Trimming cost V 0 bases and J 7 bases, with 7 bases left between them. The CDR3 extends over 13 amino acids. The germline V gene has CDR1 MNHNY and CDR2 SVGAGI (reference sequence). CDR3 sequence (DNA): TGTGCCAGCAGTTACTCTCCCCAGCAGCCCCAGCATTTT. Protein: CASSYSPQQPQHF.

V usage is TRBV20-1 and J usage is TRBJ2-7; unclear D gene. The CDR3 runs 14 residues. V dropped 5 bases and J dropped 0 bases, with 14 bases sitting between them. Germline assignment: CDR1 DFQATT and CDR2 SNEGSKA (reference sequence). This CDR3 reads CSAGKGPGSYEQYF. CDR3 DNA: TGCAGTGCTGGGAAAGGTCCCGGCTCCTACGAGCAGTACTTC.

This clonotype was picked up a small number of times. For the CDR3, the DNA is TGCAGCGCCTGTGACAGGGCAAAGCTAAATAGCAATCAGCCCCAGCATTTT. Its protein product is CSACDRAKLNSNQPQHF. V is TRBV29-1 and J is TRBJ1-5; TRBD1 matches at 7 bases. CDR1 and CDR2 from the germline V gene are SQVTM and ANQGSEA. This CDR3 comprises 17 residues. V shed 7 bases and J 0 bases; nucleotides not matched to a gene: 15.

The rearrangement uses TRBV20-1 and TRBJ2-4; 9 nucleotides align to TRBD1. The trim removed 6 bases at V and 0 bases at J, leaving 6 bases unmatched. The CDR3 covers 15 residues. In germline, CDR1 is DFQATT, CDR2 SNEGSKA (reference sequence). The CDR3 here is CSADRGYRAKNIQYF. For the CDR3, the DNA is TGCAGTGCCGACAGGGGGTACCGAGCCAAAAACATTCAGTACTTC.

The gene calls are TRBV27 and TRBJ2-3; D gene ambiguous. The CDR3 runs 14 residues. CDR1 is MNHEY and CDR2 is SMNVEV in the germline V gene (reference sequence). Trimming cost V 3 bases and J 8 bases, with 15 bases left between them. This CDR3 is CASSFGRRNFTQYF. The CDR3 DNA reads TGTGCCAGCAGTTTTGGCAGACGGAATTTTACGCAGTATTTT.

This clonotype was recorded at least ten times. The J gene is TRBJ1-2, the V gene TRBV27, with D possibly being TRBD1 (5 bases). The CDR3 consists of 15 residues. Germline-derived CDR1 and CDR2 are MNHEY and SMNVEV (reference sequence). Trimming cost V 5 bases and J 4 bases, with 17 bases left between them. The CDR3 nucleotides are TGTGCCAGCAGTCCATCTGTCCTGGGGGGCTATGGCTACACCTTC. Translation gives CASSPSVLGGYGYTF.

The chain employs TRBV6-6 and TRBJ1-2; 9 positions agree with TRBD1. Germline V gives CDR1 MNHNY, CDR2 SVGAGI (reference sequence). This CDR3 is 14 amino acids long. V trimming: 4 bases; J trimming: 8 bases; junction bases outside the gene matches: 8. The CDR3 bases are TGTGCCAGCAGTTCCCTACAGGGGGCGGGGGGCTACACCTTC. This codes for CASSSLQGAGGYTF.

This chain joins TRBV20-1 and TRBJ1-2; 12 nucleotides line up with TRBD1. Looked up from germline, CDR1 is DFQATT and CDR2 is SNEGSKA (reference sequence). With 6 bases clipped from V and 7 bases from J, the junction kept 15 bases outside the gene matches. The CDR3 is made up of 16 amino acids. CDR3 sequence (DNA): TGCAGTGCGGCCGGGACAGGGGGCGCGTTAAGGGGTGGCTACACCTTC. The encoded protein is CSAAGTGGALRGGYTF.

This clonotype showed up many times. This chain joins TRBV12-5 and TRBJ2-3; 7 bases line up with TRBD1. Germline V gene lookup returns CDR1 LGHNT and CDR2 FRNRAP. This CDR3 comprises 16 residues. The J segment lost 6 bases and the V segment lost 10 bases, leaving 19 bases of the junction unmatched. CDR3 residues: CATPPPEGAIGDTQYF. DNA for the CDR3: TGTGCTACACCACCGCCAGAGGGGGCGATCGGGGATACGCAGTATTTT.

The rearrangement links TRBV20-1 to TRBJ1-5; D not resolved. The germline V and J ends were trimmed by 4 bases and 6 bases, with 13 bases remaining between them. This CDR3 is 13 amino acids long. Germline V gene lookup returns CDR1 DFQATT and CDR2 SNEGSKA (reference sequence). The CDR3 nucleotides read TGCAGTGCTACCCACGGAGATGGTCAGCCCCAGCATTTT. Translating it yields CSATHGDGQPQHF.

Many counts were recorded for this clonotype. The rearrangement links TRBV12-3 or TRBV12-4 to TRBJ2-7; 7 bases line up with TRBD1. V was pared by 8 bases and J by 4 bases, with 5 bases of the junction left unmatched. This CDR3 has 12 residues. CDR3 residues: CASRQGVYEQYF. For the CDR3, the DNA is TGTGCCAGCCGACAGGGTGTTTACGAGCAGTACTTC.

This clonotype was picked up a small number of times. The rearrangement uses TRBV29-1 and TRBJ1-1, with a weak D call TRBD1 (5 bases). Deletions cut 5 bases from V and 8 bases from J, with 12 bases between. The germline CDR1 and CDR2 sequences are SQVTM and ANQGSEA. This CDR3 contains 11 residues. The CDR3 sequence is CSVKGIREAFF. CDR3 sequence (DNA): TGCAGCGTTAAGGGGATCAGGGAAGCTTTCTTT. Combining the CDR3 with reference TRBV29-1 and TRBJ1-1 gives the whole variable domain SAVISQKPSRDICQRGTSLTIQCQVDSQVTMMFWYRQQPGQSLTLIATANQGSEATYESGFVIDKFPISRPNLTFSTLTVSNMSPEDSSIYLCSVKGIREAFFGQGTRLTVV.